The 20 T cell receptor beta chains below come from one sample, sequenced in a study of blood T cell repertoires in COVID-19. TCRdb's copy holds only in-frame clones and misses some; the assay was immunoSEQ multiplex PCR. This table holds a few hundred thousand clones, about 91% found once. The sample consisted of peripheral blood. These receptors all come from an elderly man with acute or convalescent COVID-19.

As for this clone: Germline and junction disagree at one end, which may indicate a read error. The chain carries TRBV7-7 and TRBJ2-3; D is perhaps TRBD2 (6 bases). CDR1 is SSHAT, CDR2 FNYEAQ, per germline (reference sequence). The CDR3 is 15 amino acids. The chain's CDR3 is CASSSGGASTDTQYF. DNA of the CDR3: TGTGCTAGCAGCTCGGGCGGGGCAAGCACAGATACGCAGTATTTT.

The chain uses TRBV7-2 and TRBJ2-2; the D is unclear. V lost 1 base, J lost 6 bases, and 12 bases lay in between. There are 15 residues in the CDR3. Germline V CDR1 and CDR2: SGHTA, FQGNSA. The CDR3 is CASSLVVQPSGELFF. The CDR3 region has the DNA TGTGCCAGCAGCTTAGTCGTACAGCCGTCCGGGGAGCTGTTTTTT.

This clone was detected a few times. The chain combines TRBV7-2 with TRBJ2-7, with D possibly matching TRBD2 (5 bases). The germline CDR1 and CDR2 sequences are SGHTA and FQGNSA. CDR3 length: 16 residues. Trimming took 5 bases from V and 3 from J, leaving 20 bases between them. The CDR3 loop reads CASSLSLATLFYEQYF. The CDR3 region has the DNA TGTGCCAGCAGCCTCTCCCTAGCTACCCTATTCTACGAGCAGTACTTC.

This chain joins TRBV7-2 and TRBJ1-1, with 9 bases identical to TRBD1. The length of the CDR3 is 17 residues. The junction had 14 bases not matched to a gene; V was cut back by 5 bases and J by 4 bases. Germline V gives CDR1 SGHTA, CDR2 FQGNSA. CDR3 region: CASSPRPGTGRGTEAFF. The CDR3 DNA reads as TGTGCCAGCAGCCCACGTCCCGGGACAGGGAGAGGCACTGAAGCTTTCTTT.

This chain's CDR3 is CASSLSGGGLKETQYF. The DNA for the CDR3 is TGTGCCAGCAGCTTATCAGGCGGGGGGCTGAAAGAGACCCAGTACTTC. This chain links TRBV7-2 with TRBJ2-5, with 8 bases that match TRBD2. The CDR3 sequence is 16 residues long. Germline V lookup: CDR1 SGHTA, CDR2 FQGNSA. Trimming at V came to 2 bases and at J to 3 bases, leaving 8 bases not matched to a gene. The full variable domain, rest sourced from reference TRBV7-2 and TRBJ2-5, is GAGVSQSPSNKVTEKGKDVELRCDPISGHTALYWYRQSLGQGLEFLIYFQGNSAPDKSGLPSDRFSAERTGGSVSTLTIQRTQQEDSAVYLCASSLSGGGLKETQYFGPGTRLLVL.

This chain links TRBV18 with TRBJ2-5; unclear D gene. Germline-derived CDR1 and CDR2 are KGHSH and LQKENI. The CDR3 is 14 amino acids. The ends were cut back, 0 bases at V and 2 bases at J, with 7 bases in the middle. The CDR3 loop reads CASSPPAQQETQYF. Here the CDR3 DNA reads TGTGCCAGCTCACCACCGGCACAACAAGAGACCCAGTACTTC. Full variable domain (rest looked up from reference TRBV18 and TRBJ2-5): NAGVMQNPRHLVRRRGQEARLRCSPMKGHSHVYWYRQLPEEGLKFMVYLQKENIIDESGMPKERFSAEFPKEGPSILRIQQVVRGDSAAYFCASSPPAQQETQYFGPGTRLLVL.

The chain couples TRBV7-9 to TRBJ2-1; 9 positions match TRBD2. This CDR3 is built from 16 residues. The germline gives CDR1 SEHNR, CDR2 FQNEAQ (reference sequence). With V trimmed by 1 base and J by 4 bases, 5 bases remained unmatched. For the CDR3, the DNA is TGTGCCAGCAGCTTAGACCTAGCGGGGTTTTACAATGAGCAGTTCTTC. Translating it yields CASSLDLAGFYNEQFF.

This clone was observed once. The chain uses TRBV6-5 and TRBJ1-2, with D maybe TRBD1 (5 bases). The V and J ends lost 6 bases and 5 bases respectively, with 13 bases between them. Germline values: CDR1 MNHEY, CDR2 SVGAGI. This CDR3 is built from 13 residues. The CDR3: CASRPGTQYGYTF. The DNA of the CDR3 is TGTGCCAGCAGACCCGGGACTCAGTATGGCTACACCTTC.

Here the CDR3 reads CASSYSGGDTEAFF. The CDR3 region has the DNA TGTGCCAGCAGTTACTCGGGCGGGGACACTGAAGCTTTCTTT. The chain combines TRBV6-5 with TRBJ1-1; D gene ambiguous. Germline V gene sequence: CDR1 MNHEY, CDR2 SVGAGI. CDR3 length equals 14 residues. Trimming left V 0 bases short and J 3 bases short, with 8 bases between.

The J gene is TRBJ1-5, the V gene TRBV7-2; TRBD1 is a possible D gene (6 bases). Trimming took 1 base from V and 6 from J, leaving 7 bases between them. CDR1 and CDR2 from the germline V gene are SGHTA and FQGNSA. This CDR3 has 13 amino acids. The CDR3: CASSLGGLQPQHF. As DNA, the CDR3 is TGTGCCAGCAGCTTAGGGGGGCTTCAGCCCCAGCATTTT.

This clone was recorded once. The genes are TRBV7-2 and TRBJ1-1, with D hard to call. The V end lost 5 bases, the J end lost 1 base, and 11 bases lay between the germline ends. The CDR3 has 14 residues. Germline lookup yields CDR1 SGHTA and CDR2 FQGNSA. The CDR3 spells CASSPLRGNTEAFF. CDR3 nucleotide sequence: TGTGCCAGCAGCCCCCTGCGGGGGAACACTGAAGCTTTCTTT.

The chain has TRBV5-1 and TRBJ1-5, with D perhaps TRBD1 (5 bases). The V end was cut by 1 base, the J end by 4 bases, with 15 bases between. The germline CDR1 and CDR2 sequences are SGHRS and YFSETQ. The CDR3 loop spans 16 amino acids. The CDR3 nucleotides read TGCGCCAGCAGCTTGAATGGGCTCCAGGGTAATCAGCCCCAGCATTTT. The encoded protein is CASSLNGLQGNQPQHF.

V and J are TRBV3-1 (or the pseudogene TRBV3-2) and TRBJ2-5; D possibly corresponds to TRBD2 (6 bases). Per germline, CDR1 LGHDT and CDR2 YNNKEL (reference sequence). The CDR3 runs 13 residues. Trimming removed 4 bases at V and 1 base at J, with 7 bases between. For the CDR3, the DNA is TGTGCCAGCAGCCCGGGACTCCAAGAGACCCAGTACTTC. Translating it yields CASSPGLQETQYF.

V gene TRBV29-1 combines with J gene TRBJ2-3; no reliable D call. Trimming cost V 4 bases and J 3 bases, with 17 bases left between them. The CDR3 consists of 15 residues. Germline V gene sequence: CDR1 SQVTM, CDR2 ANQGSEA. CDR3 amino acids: CSVAGHNTITDTQYF. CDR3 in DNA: TGCAGCGTTGCTGGCCACAACACCATAACAGATACGCAGTATTTT.

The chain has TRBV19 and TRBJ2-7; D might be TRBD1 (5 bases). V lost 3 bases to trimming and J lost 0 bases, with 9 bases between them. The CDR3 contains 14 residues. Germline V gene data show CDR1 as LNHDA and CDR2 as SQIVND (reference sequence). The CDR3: CASSIQDTSYEQYF. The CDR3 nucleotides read TGTGCCAGTAGTATTCAGGACACCTCCTACGAGCAGTACTTC.

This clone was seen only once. CDR3 DNA sequence: TGTGCCAGCAGTCCAATTAGCAGCGGGAGCGCCTACGAGCAGTACTTC. This sequence encodes CASSPISSGSAYEQYF. The rearrangement joins TRBV5-5 to TRBJ2-7, with 8 bases identical to TRBD2. The germline V gene has CDR1 SGHKS and CDR2 YYEKEE (reference sequence). The CDR3 consists of 16 residues. Germline trimming cut 5 bases from V and 2 bases from J; bases unmatched to any gene: 12.

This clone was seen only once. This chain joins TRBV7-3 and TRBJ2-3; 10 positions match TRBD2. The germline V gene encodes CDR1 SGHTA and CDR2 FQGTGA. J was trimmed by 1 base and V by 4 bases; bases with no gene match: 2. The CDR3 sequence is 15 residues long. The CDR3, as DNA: TGTGCCAGCAGCTCTCTAGCGGGGGGCACAGATACGCAGTATTTT. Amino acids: CASSSLAGGTDTQYF. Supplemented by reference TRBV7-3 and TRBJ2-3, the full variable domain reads GAGVSQTPSNKVTEKGKYVELRCDPISGHTALYWYRQSLGQGPEFLIYFQGTGAADDSGLPNDRFFAVRPEGSVSTLKIQRTERGDSAVYLCASSSLAGGTDTQYFGPGTRLTVL.

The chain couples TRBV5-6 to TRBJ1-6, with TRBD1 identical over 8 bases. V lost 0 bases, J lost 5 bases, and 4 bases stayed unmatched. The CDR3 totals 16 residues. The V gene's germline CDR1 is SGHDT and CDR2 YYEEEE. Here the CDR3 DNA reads TGTGCCAGCAGCTTGGTTGGACAGGGCAATAATTCACCCCTCCACTTT. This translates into CASSLVGQGNNSPLHF. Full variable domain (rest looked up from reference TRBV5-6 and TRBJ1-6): DAGVTQSPTHLIKTRGQQVTLRCSPKSGHDTVSWYQQALGQGPQFIFQYYEEEERQRGNFPDRFSGHQFPNYSSELNVNALLLGDSALYLCASSLVGQGNNSPLHFGNGTRLTVT.

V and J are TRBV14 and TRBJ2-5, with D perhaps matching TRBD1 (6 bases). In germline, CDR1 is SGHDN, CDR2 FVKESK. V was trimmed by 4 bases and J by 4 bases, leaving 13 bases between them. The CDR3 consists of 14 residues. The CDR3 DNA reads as TGTGCCAGCAGCCCCTGGGGGCGTGGAGAGACCCAGTACTTC. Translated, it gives CASSPWGRGETQYF.

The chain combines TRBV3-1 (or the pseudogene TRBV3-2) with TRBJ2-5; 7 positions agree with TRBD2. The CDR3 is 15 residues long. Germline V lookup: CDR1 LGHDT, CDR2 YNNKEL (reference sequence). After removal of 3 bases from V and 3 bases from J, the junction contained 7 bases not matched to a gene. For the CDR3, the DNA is TGTGCCAGCAGCCACCCACTGGCGGGGGAAGAGACCCAGTACTTC. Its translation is CASSHPLAGEETQYF.